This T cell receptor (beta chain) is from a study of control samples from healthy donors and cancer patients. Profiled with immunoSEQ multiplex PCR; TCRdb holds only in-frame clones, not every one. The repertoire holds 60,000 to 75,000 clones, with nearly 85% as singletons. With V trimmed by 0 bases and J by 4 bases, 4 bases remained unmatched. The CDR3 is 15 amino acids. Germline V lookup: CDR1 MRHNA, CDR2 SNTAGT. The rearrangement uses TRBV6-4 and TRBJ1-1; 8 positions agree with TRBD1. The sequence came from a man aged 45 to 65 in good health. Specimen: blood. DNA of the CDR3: TGTGCCAGCAGTGACTCGCCCGGGACAGGCACTGAAGCTTTCTTT. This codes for CASSDSPGTGTEAFF.